This entry is about one T cell receptor beta chain. No antigen is known for it. Other nucleotide sequences in the sample specify the same CDR3. The data originate from a study of shared clonotypes between healthy human individuals. Findings and caveats of the study: Sorted-subset samples were not fully sequenced, rarefaction indicated. Relative to clonotypes present in all four donors, those not shared had lower generation probabilities. Several donors held roughly 5% of naive CD4 clonotypes in common.

Between the trimmed V and J ends, which lost 5 bases and 6 bases, there was a span of 7 bases. Germline V lookup: CDR1 MNHNY, CDR2 SVGAGI (reference sequence). CDR3 length: 11 residues. This table comes from immunoSEQ multiplex PCR, and its TCRdb copy is limited to in-frame clones, with some not included. This sample yields 950,000 to 1,300,000 clones, of which about 76% are seen a single time; 1.2% to 1.5% belongs to the top ten. The chain combines TRBV6-6 with TRBJ1-1, with D uncertain. The source is a man younger than 35 in good health. The sample consisted of memory CD4+ T cells sorted from blood. Subset noted: CD45RA-negative fraction. CDR3 DNA: TGTGCCAGCAGTCGGACCTCTGAAGCTTTCTTT. It specifies CASSRTSEAFF.